This TCR beta chain was captured by sequencing in a study of control samples from healthy donors and cancer patients (dated by TCRdb to the early 2020s). Of note for this clone: It has no known antigen specificity. The sample holds no much larger clone one base away, and base qualities are not on file.

Library generation was performed with the immunoSEQ multiplex PCR assay. The immuneACCESS repertoire file appears here via TCRdb, limited to in-frame rearrangements. These files lack a portion of the clones; in checked studies, under half of the deficit traces to unresolved V genes, and the cause of the others is not known. In this sample the table shows around 180,000 clones, around 90% of which occur a single time. Around 5% of the sample belongs to the ten largest clones. Including the terminal cysteine and phenylalanine, the CDR3 comprises 14 residues. CDR3 DNA is the only sequence kept; it has 42 bases, read in frame from the first base. The CDR1 and CDR2 encoded by the germline V gene (reference sequence) are MNHEY and SMNVEV. Between the V and J ends, shortened by 3 bases and 2 bases respectively, the junction contains 10 bases.

Sequencing was performed on blood. The sequence came from a woman in her 30s in good health. The chain uses TRBV27 and TRBJ2-5; the D gene assignment is ambiguous. The CDR3 reads as follows: CASSFIGRQETQYF. The DNA is as follows: TGTGCCAGCAGTTTTATAGGGCGACAAGAGACCCAGTACTTC.